The clone carrying this T cell receptor (beta chain) was counted at least ten times. Its antigen is not identified. The sample belongs to a study of post-analysis software for immune sequencing data. On the study more broadly: In terms of disease course, relapsing-remitting, secondary progressive and progressive-relapsing multiple sclerosis were included.

TCR beta cDNA libraries had unique molecular identifiers. With 1 to 10 million T cells as the source, 540,000 or so cDNA molecules resulted. TCRdb re-called the PCR reads with MiXCR, one entry per CDR3 protein. The sample carries 250,000 to 300,000 distinct CDR3 sequences, roughly a third recorded once. General study results and limits: Compared against controls, patients with multiple sclerosis displayed significantly lower normalized Chao1 diversity. Samples from one preparation batch, clustered by F measure, grouped strongly together. With TRBV5-6, TRBV5-1 and TRBV20-1 included, roughly five TRBV segments were more frequent in patients than in controls.

This CDR3 contains 16 residues. The germline gives CDR1 MRHNA, CDR2 SNTAGT. V lost 5 bases to trimming and J lost 8 bases; unmatched junction nucleotides: 9. This chain links TRBV6-4 with TRBJ2-1; TRBD2 matches at 13 bases. The TCR was taken from a girl aged 10-17 years with multiple sclerosis. Sample: blood. The CDR3 sequence: CASSFTGTSGMDEQFF. For the CDR3, the DNA is TGTGCCAGCAGTTTCACCGGGACTAGCGGGATGGATGAGCAGTTCTTC.